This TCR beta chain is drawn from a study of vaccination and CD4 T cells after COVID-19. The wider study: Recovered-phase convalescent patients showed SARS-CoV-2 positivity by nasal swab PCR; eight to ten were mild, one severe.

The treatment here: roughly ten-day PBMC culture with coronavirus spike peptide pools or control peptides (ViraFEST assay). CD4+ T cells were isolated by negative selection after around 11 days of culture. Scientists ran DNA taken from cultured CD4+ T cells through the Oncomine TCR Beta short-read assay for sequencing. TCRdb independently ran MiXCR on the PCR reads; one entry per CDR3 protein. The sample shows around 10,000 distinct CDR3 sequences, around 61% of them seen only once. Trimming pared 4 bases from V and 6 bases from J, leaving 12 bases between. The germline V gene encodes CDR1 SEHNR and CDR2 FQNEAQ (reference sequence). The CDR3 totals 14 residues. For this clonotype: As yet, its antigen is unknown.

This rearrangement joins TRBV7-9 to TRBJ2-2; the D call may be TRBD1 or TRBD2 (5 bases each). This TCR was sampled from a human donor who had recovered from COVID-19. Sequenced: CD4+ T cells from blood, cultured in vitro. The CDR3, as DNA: TGTGCCAGCAGCTGGGGACGGGAAGCCGGGGAGCTGTTTTTT. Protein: CASSWGREAGELFF.